This paragraph reports one T cell receptor (beta chain). Repertoires were generated with immunoSEQ multiplex PCR, while TCRdb's copy carries only in-frame clones and drops some. Of under 90,000 clones listed, 95% to 97% are singletons. The data derive from a study of technical replicates of blood from a handful of donors. The germline V and J ends were trimmed by 2 bases and 2 bases, with 13 bases remaining between them. Germline CDR1 and CDR2: MDHEN and SYDVKM. CDR3 length: 15 amino acids. The sequenced sample was T cells isolated from PBMCs. The rearrangement uses TRBV28 and TRBJ2-7; weak D call: TRBD2 (5 bases). This sequence originates from a human donor in good health. The DNA for the CDR3 is TGTGCCAGCAGTTTAGGAAGGACTGGAGCCTACGAGCAGTACTTC. Encoded protein: CASSLGRTGAYEQYF.